This T cell receptor beta chain was recorded in a study of T cell responses to AZD1222 COVID-19 vaccine. Libraries were prepared by immunoSEQ multiplex PCR; TCRdb keeps only in-frame clonotypes and omits some of them. Altogether approximately 150,000 clones are present, just over 90% being singletons, with the ten largest covering less than 1.5%. The CDR3 is 14 amino acids. Germline-derived CDR1 and CDR2 are SNHLY and FYNNEI. Trimming shortened V by 6 bases and J by 9 bases, and 18 bases separated the two germline ends. V gene TRBV2 combines with J gene TRBJ2-1; D possibly uses TRBD1 or TRBD2 (5 bases each). The sequences come from peripheral blood, collected 28 days after the second AZD1222 dose. The receptor was derived from an adult who received the AZD1222 COVID-19 vaccine. In DNA form, the CDR3 reads TGTGCCAGCAGCCGGGACGCGCCCGTTGGTGAGCAGTTCTTC. Translated: CASSRDAPVGEQFF. The full variable domain, its missing parts supplied by reference TRBV2 and TRBJ2-1, is EPEVTQTPSHQVTQMGQEVILRCVPISNHLYFYWYRQILGQKVEFLVSFYNNEISEKSEIFDDQFSVERPDGSNFTLKIRSTKLEDSAMYFCASSRDAPVGEQFFGPGTRLTVL.